What follows are 28 T cell receptor beta chains derived from one specimen sequenced in a study. TCRdb used MiXCR to reprocess the 5' RACE reads, holding one entry per CDR3 protein. This sample has over 55,000 distinct CDR3 sequences, with just under 30% found just once. Sequenced input: tumor-infiltrating naive CD4+ T cells sorted from the breast tumor. The subset denotes: naive CD4+ T cells, CD4+CD45RA+CD25-. The receptors originated from a female donor with breast cancer.

This clonotype has at least ten counts. This chain joins TRBV12-3 or TRBV12-4 and TRBJ1-2; D is uncertain. Trimming left V 6 bases short and J 7 bases short, with 15 bases between. The CDR3 covers 13 residues. The CDR3 loop reads CASSHRRLGGYTF. CDR3 coding DNA: TGTGCCAGCAGCCATAGACGTTTGGGTGGCTACACCTTC.

This chain uses TRBV7-2 with TRBJ2-6, with D maybe TRBD1 (5 bases). V was shortened by 0 bases and J by 0 bases, with 9 bases between the two germline ends. Germline loops: CDR1 SGHTA, CDR2 FQGNSA. The CDR3 is made up of 17 amino acids. In nucleotides, the CDR3 is TGTGCCAGCAGCTTAGCGGGGCCGCGCTCTGGGGCCAACGTCCTGACTTTC. Protein: CASSLAGPRSGANVLTF.

This clonotype was found a few times. The V call is TRBV4-2, the J call TRBJ1-4, with a possible D match to TRBD1 (5 bases). The CDR3 is 13 amino acids. Germline V gives CDR1 LGHNA, CDR2 YNFKEQ. The germline V and J ends were trimmed by 3 bases and 10 bases, with 12 bases remaining between them. CDR3 in amino acids: CASSHPDGGKLFF. CDR3 bases: TGTGCCAGCAGCCACCCTGACGGGGGAAAACTGTTTTTT.

The chain recombines TRBV6-2 or TRBV6-3 with TRBJ2-3; 9 nucleotides align to TRBD1. V dropped 6 bases and J dropped 6; count of bases not matched to a gene: 7. Germline assignment: CDR1 MNHEY and CDR2 SVGEGT. This CDR3 has 14 amino acids. This chain's CDR3 is CASRGTGSADTQYF. The CDR3 DNA sequence: TGTGCCAGCAGGGGGACAGGGAGCGCGGATACGCAGTATTTT.

Relative to its sample, this clonotype is medium-sized. V gene TRBV7-2 combines with J gene TRBJ2-2, with TRBD1 as a possible D gene (6 bases). The CDR3 has 16 amino acids. Trimming took 5 bases from V and 4 from J, leaving 17 bases between them. Germline-derived CDR1 and CDR2 are SGHTA and FQGNSA. The CDR3, as DNA: TGTGCCAGCAGCCTACGACGGCAGGGGCTCACCGGGGAGCTGTTTTTT. Translated, it gives CASSLRRQGLTGELFF.

The chain has TRBV15 and TRBJ2-7; D gene uncertain. The germline V and J ends were trimmed by 0 bases and 7 bases, with 10 bases remaining between them. The CDR3 runs 13 residues. Germline-derived CDR1 and CDR2 are LNHNV and YYDKDF (reference sequence). The CDR3 protein is CATSRDPLREQYF. The CDR3 coding sequence is TGTGCCACCAGCAGAGATCCTTTGAGGGAGCAGTACTTC.

This clonotype was detected only a few times. The V call is TRBV28, the J call TRBJ2-5, with D possibly being TRBD2 (6 bases). With 6 bases removed from V and 5 bases from J, the gap between germline ends came to 19 bases. This CDR3 is built from 15 residues. Germline V gene data show CDR1 as MDHEN and CDR2 as SYDVKM. CDR3 sequence: CASSHRRDRAETQYF. CDR3 DNA sequence: TGTGCCAGCAGCCACCGGAGGGATAGGGCGGAGACCCAGTACTTC.

Only a few counts were recorded for this clonotype. At one end the junction does not follow the germline gene, possibly because of a read error. The CDR3 sequence: CAGSTGKNYGYTF. DNA for the CDR3: TGTGCCGGCAGCACTGGAAAAAATTATGGCTACACCTTC. V and J are TRBV7-9 and TRBJ1-2; D gene uncertain. Germline values: CDR1 SEHNR, CDR2 FQNEAQ (reference sequence). The CDR3 sequence is 13 residues long. Full variable domain (remainder filled in from reference TRBV7-9 and TRBJ1-2): DTGVSQNPRHKITKRGQNVTFRCDPISEHNRLYWYRQTLGQGPEFLTYFQNEAQLEKSRLLSDRFSAERPKGSFSTLEIQRTEQGDSAMYLCAGSTGKNYGYTFGSGTRLTVV.

This clonotype has a count of ten or more. The J gene is TRBJ1-2, the V gene TRBV6-2 or TRBV6-3, with a weak D call TRBD1 (6 bases). Germline loops: CDR1 MNHEY, CDR2 SVGEGT. The CDR3 totals 13 residues. Trimming removed 5 bases from V and 2 bases from J, with 9 bases in between. CDR3 coding DNA: TGTGCCAGCAGTATAACAGGGAACTATGGCTACACCTTC. It specifies CASSITGNYGYTF.

The chain is built from TRBV4-1 and TRBJ2-3, with 8 bases matching TRBD2. Germline V lookup: CDR1 MGHRA, CDR2 YSYEKL. The V gene end was trimmed by 8 bases and the J gene end by 1 base; junction bases not matched to a gene: 5. The CDR3 totals 14 residues. The DNA of the CDR3 is TGCGCCAGCGATAGCGGGACGGGCACAGATACGCAGTATTTT. As protein: CASDSGTGTDTQYF.

This rearrangement joins TRBV18 to TRBJ1-2; unclear D gene. Germline values: CDR1 KGHSH, CDR2 LQKENI. This CDR3 is 13 amino acids long. Trimming stripped 2 bases from V and 8 bases from J, with 12 bases between. The CDR3 bases are TGTGCCAGCTCACCAAACACTGGGATAGGCTACACCTTC. Its translation is CASSPNTGIGYTF.

The J gene is TRBJ1-2, the V gene TRBV2; possible D gene TRBD1, 5 bases. V was cut by 7 bases and J by 6 bases, with 12 bases left in between. The length of the CDR3 is 12 residues. Per the germline V gene, CDR1 is SNHLY and CDR2 is FYNNEI. CDR3 loop: CASKPMGDGYTF. The CDR3, as DNA: TGTGCCAGCAAGCCGATGGGGGATGGCTACACCTTC.

The chain employs TRBV6-1 and TRBJ2-3; 7 nucleotides agree with TRBD2. The V gene's germline CDR1 is MNHNS and CDR2 SASEGT. J was trimmed by 0 bases and V by 4 bases; bases with no gene match: 7. This CDR3 comprises 16 residues. The DNA of the CDR3 is TGTGCCAGCAGTGGAGCGGGATACTCAAGCACAGATACGCAGTATTTT. It translates to CASSGAGYSSTDTQYF.

This clonotype was counted between two and nine times. CDR3 sequence: CASSLYTGELFF. The CDR3 DNA is TGTGCCAGCAGTTTATACACCGGGGAGCTGTTTTTT. This sequence joins TRBV27 and TRBJ2-2; D unclear. CDR1 and CDR2 (germline): MNHEY, SMNVEV (reference sequence). Between the trimmed V and J ends, which lost 1 base and 3 bases, there was a span of 0 bases. The CDR3 sequence is 12 residues long.

With respect to this clonotype: One junction end does not reproduce the germline sequence, and a read error may be involved. The V gene is TRBV18, the J gene TRBJ2-1; 8 bases are shared with TRBD1. There are 15 residues in the CDR3. Germline V gives CDR1 KGHSH, CDR2 LQKENI. The CDR3 DNA reads as TGTGCCAGCTCACCGCAGGGGGCGCGAAGCAATGAGCAGTCCTTC. It yields the protein CASSPQGARSNEQSF.

This clonotype occurred a few times. CDR3 DNA: TGCGCCAGCAGCGATCAGGGAGCCTACAATGAGCAGTTCTTC. It yields the protein CASSDQGAYNEQFF. The chain uses TRBV5-1 and TRBJ2-1, with D possibly being TRBD1 or TRBD2 (5 bases each). V lost 4 bases to trimming and J lost 2 bases, with 10 bases between them. This CDR3 contains 14 residues. CDR1 is SGHRS, CDR2 YFSETQ, per germline.

This clonotype is termed medium-sized. This rearrangement joins TRBV5-1 to TRBJ2-2, with D unresolved. CDR1 is SGHRS, CDR2 YFSETQ, per germline. The length of the CDR3 is 14 residues. V was pared by 6 bases and J by 0 bases, with 9 bases between. The CDR3 nucleotides are TGCGCCAGCACCCCCGCTCCGAACACCGGGGAGCTGTTTTTT. It encodes CASTPAPNTGELFF.

The chain is built from TRBV28 and TRBJ1-2; the match to TRBD1 covers 8 bases. Germline V lookup: CDR1 MDHEN, CDR2 SYDVKM. This CDR3 region has 15 residues. Trimming took 4 bases from V and 0 from J; bases not matched to a gene: 4. The CDR3 DNA is TGTGCCAGCAGTTCAGGGGGCGCGGCTAACTATGGCTACACCTTC. Protein: CASSSGGAANYGYTF.

In this sample, this clonotype turned up a few times. The gene calls are TRBV6-1 and TRBJ2-7; 7 bases agree with TRBD1. This CDR3 is 15 amino acids long. Trimming took 2 bases from V and 2 from J; bases not matched to a gene: 6. Germline CDR1 reads MNHNS; CDR2 reads SASEGT. DNA for the CDR3: TGTGCCAGCAGTGAATTTGGGCAGGGGGCCTACGAGCAGTACTTC. This sequence encodes CASSEFGQGAYEQYF.

V gene TRBV20-1 combines with J gene TRBJ2-3; 7 bases align to TRBD2. Germline V gene lookup returns CDR1 DFQATT and CDR2 SNEGSKA (reference sequence). V lost 6 bases, J lost 5 bases, and 17 bases stayed unmatched. The length of the CDR3 is 16 residues. Written as DNA, the CDR3 is TGCAGTGCCGCCACCGTAGGGCGGGAGAGGAGAGATACGCAGTATTTT. Residues: CSAATVGRERRDTQYF.

The chain carries TRBV5-1 and TRBJ2-7; D is possibly TRBD2 (6 bases). The germline V gene has CDR1 SGHRS and CDR2 YFSETQ. The CDR3 spans 14 residues. The germline V and J ends were trimmed by 5 bases and 3 bases, with 15 bases remaining between them. The CDR3: CASREQQEGYEQYF. The DNA of the CDR3 is TGCGCCAGCAGAGAACAGCAGGAGGGCTACGAGCAGTACTTC.

This chain links TRBV24-1 with TRBJ2-1; D is uncertain. This CDR3 comprises 14 residues. CDR1 is KGHDR, CDR2 SFDVKD, per germline. Trimming shortened V by 1 base and J by 8 bases, and 11 bases separated the two germline ends. CDR3 DNA: TGTGCCACCAGTGATTTAGGCCCGATCGATGAGCAGTTCTTC. This sequence encodes CATSDLGPIDEQFF.

In regard to this clonotype: Compared with germline, one end of the junction differs, possibly owing to a read error. The chain is built from TRBV12-5 and TRBJ1-2; D gene unclear. The germline CDR1 and CDR2 sequences are LGHNT and FRNRAP. CDR3 length equals 12 residues. This CDR3 reads CASGLPGGGYTF. For the CDR3, the DNA is TGTGCGAGTGGTTTGCCGGGTGGTGGCTACACCTTC.

The table lists this clonotype with many counts. The V gene is TRBV20-1, the J gene TRBJ1-1; tentatively, D is TRBD1 (6 bases). Germline-derived CDR1 and CDR2 are DFQATT and SNEGSKA (reference sequence). With 3 bases removed from V and 6 bases from J, the gap between germline ends came to 23 bases. The CDR3 sequence is 16 residues long. CDR3 sequence: CSASIGAGAGGAEAFF. As DNA, the CDR3 is TGCAGTGCTAGTATTGGGGCAGGGGCCGGTGGGGCTGAAGCTTTCTTT.

This chain uses TRBV15 with TRBJ2-2, with D tentatively TRBD1 (5 bases). V lost 3 bases and J 7 bases, leaving 15 bases between the germline ends. Looked up from germline, CDR1 is LNHNV and CDR2 is YYDKDF (reference sequence). This CDR3 spans 15 amino acids. This chain's CDR3 is CATSSPQGWGGELFF. CDR3 in DNA: TGTGCCACCAGCAGCCCTCAGGGTTGGGGCGGGGAGCTGTTTTTT.

V and J are TRBV7-9 and TRBJ1-3, with D maybe TRBD1 (6 bases). The V end was cut by 5 bases, the J end by 4 bases, with 15 bases between. CDR1 SEHNR and CDR2 FQNEAQ come from the germline V gene (reference sequence). This CDR3 has 15 residues. The CDR3 sequence is CASSMDSGPGNTIYF. DNA of the CDR3: TGTGCCAGCAGCATGGACAGCGGACCAGGAAACACCATATATTTT.

This clonotype appeared a few times. The chain links TRBV6-2 or TRBV6-3 to TRBJ2-1, with 7 positions matching TRBD1. J gave up 9 bases and V 6 bases, and 5 bases lay outside the gene matches. The CDR3 runs 12 residues. Germline-derived CDR1 and CDR2 are MNHEY and SVGEGT. For the CDR3, the DNA is TGTGCCAGCAGCAGGGGGTTTGGTGAGCAGTTCTTC. Its translation is CASSRGFGEQFF.

This sequence joins TRBV7-8 and TRBJ1-5; 9 bases align to TRBD1. With V trimmed by 1 base and J by 0 bases, 13 bases remained unmatched. Germline V CDR1 and CDR2: SGHVS, FQNEAQ. CDR3 length: 20 amino acids. The CDR3 here is CASSLVTDRGILSSNQPQHF. Here the CDR3 DNA reads TGTGCCAGCAGCTTAGTGACGGACAGGGGTATACTTTCTAGCAATCAGCCCCAGCATTTT. The entire variable domain, with the rest obtained from reference TRBV7-8 and TRBJ1-5, is as follows: GAGVSQSPRYKVAKRGQDVALRCDPISGHVSLFWYQQALGQGPEFLTYFQNEAQLDKSGLPSDRFFAERPEGSVSTLKIQRTQQEDSAVYLCASSLVTDRGILSSNQPQHFGDGTRLSIL.